The T cell receptor (beta chain) described here comes from a study of shared clonotypes between healthy human individuals. The study's findings and limits: Clonotype sharing across donors was expected to vary with sequencing depth. Since donors were few, the genetic and exposure-history diversity represented was limited.

The V gene end was trimmed by 6 bases and the J gene end by 6 bases; junction bases not matched to a gene: 7. CDR3 length: 14 amino acids. Germline V gives CDR1 SQVTM, CDR2 ANQGSEA. About this clone: Its antigen is currently unknown.

TCRdb keeps only in-frame clones here, not all; method: immunoSEQ multiplex PCR. The sample consists of fewer than 600,000 clones, roughly 83% of them appearing once. The receptor was derived from a woman aged 40 to 50 in good health. Some clones in this sample may be carry-over from other donors' samples. The chain combines TRBV29-1 with TRBJ2-1, with 11 bases identical to TRBD2. The material sequenced was PBMCs. In nucleotides, the CDR3 is TGCAGCGTACTCACTAGCGGGAGTAGCAATGAGCAGTTCTTC. Its protein is CSVLTSGSSNEQFF.